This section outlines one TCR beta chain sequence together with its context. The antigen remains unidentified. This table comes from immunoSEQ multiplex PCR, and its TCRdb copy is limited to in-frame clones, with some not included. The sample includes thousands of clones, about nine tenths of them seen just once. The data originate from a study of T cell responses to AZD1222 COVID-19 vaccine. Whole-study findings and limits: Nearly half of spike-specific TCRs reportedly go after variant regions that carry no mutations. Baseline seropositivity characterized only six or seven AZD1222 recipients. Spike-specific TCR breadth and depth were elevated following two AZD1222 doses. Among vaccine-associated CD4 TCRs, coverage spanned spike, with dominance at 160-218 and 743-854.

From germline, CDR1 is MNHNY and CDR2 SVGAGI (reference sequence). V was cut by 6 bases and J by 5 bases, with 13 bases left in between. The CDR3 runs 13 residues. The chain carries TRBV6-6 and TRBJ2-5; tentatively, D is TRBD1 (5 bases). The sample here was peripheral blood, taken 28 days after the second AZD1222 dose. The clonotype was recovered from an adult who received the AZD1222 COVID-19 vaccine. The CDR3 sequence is CASSPPGRETQYF. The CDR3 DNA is TGTGCCAGCAGCCCCCCAGGGCGGGAGACCCAGTACTTC.